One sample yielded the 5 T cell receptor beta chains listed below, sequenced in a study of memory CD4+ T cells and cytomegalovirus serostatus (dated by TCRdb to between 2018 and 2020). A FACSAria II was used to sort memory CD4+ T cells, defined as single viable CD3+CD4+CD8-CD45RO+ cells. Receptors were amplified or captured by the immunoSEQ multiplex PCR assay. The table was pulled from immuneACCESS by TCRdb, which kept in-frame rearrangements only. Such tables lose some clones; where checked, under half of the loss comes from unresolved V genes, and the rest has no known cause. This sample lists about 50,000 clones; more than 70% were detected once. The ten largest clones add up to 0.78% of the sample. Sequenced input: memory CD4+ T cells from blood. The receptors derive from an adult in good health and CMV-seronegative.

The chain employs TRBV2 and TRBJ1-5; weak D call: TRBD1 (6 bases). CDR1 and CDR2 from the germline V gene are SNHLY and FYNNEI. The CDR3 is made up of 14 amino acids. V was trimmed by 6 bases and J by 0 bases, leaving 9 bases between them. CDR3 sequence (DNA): TGTGCCAGCAGCCGACAGGTTAGCAATCAGCCCCAGCATTTT. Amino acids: CASSRQVSNQPQHF. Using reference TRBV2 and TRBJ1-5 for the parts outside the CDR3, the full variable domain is EPEVTQTPSHQVTQMGQEVILRCVPISNHLYFYWYRQILGQKVEFLVSFYNNEISEKSEIFDDQFSVERPDGSNFTLKIRSTKLEDSAMYFCASSRQVSNQPQHFGDGTRLSIL.

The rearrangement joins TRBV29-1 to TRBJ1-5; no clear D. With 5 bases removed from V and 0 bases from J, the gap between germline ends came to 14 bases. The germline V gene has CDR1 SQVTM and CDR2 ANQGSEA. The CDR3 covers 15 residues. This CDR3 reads CSVCMTANSNQPQHF. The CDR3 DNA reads TGCAGCGTTTGTATGACGGCGAATAGCAATCAGCCCCAGCATTTT.

CDR3: CASSNYQETQYF. The DNA for the CDR3 is TGTGCCAGCTCAAATTACCAAGAGACCCAGTACTTC. The rearrangement joins TRBV18 to TRBJ2-5, with no clear D. CDR1 and CDR2 from the germline V gene are KGHSH and LQKENI. The ends were cut back, 5 bases at V and 0 bases at J, with 4 bases in the middle. CDR3 size: 12 residues.

In DNA form, the CDR3 reads TGCGCCAGCAGCCCCGGTTGGGGGGAGGAAGAGACCCAGTACTTC. Translated, it gives CASSPGWGEEETQYF. The chain employs TRBV5-1 and TRBJ2-5; TRBD2 is a possible D gene (6 bases). The CDR3 extends over 15 amino acids. Trimming cost V 4 bases and J 3 bases, with 16 bases left between them. The germline V gene encodes CDR1 SGHRS and CDR2 YFSETQ.

CDR3 sequence reads: CASSLWSGSGQPQHF. The CDR3 coding sequence is TGTGCCAGCAGCTTGTGGTCAGGGTCGGGGCAGCCCCAGCATTTT. This sequence joins TRBV5-5 and TRBJ1-5; the D gene is possibly TRBD1 (5 bases). The length of the CDR3 is 15 residues. Trimming shortened V by 1 base and J by 7 bases, and 15 bases separated the two germline ends. Germline-derived CDR1 and CDR2 are SGHKS and YYEKEE (reference sequence).